The rows below give T cell receptor beta chains drawn from one sample of a study of human T cells and chemical hapten exposure. In TCRdb, the RACE reads were re-called with MiXCR into one record per CDR3 protein. The sample has some 52,000 distinct CDR3 sequences, approximately 11% seen once. The material sequenced was whole blood, taken in connection with sensitization to the hapten diphenylcyclopropenone (DPC). These receptors originate from a woman between 40 and 50 years old with alopecia areata. Some clones in this sample may be carry-over from other donors' samples. CDR3s include the opening cysteine and the closing phenylalanine or tryptophan. A D gene is named only where the DNA matches it firmly. Not all rows give a size; the values are once, few, many and, for expanded clones, a class.

cdr3_nt: TGTGCCAGCAGTTCGGGGACTTTCCACGAGCAGTACTTC; cdr3_aa: CASSSGTFHEQYF; clone_size: NA; j_call: TRBJ2-7; v_call: TRBV27; d_call: NA
cdr3_nt: TGTGCCAGCAGCCGGGAGGACAGGGGGCGGTACGAGCAGTACTTC; cdr3_aa: CASSREDRGRYEQYF; clone_size: many; j_call: TRBJ2-7; v_call: TRBV5-4; d_call: TRBD1
cdr3_nt: TGTGCCAGCAGCACGGTGAAGTACTTC; cdr3_aa: CASSTVKYF; clone_size: many; j_call: TRBJ2-7; v_call: TRBV21-1; d_call: NA
cdr3_nt: TGTGCCAGCAGTAGCCCGACAGGGAGAGGGTTTGCGAACACTGAAGCTTTCTTT; cdr3_aa: CASSSPTGRGFANTEAFF; clone_size: NA; j_call: TRBJ1-1; v_call: TRBV6-5; d_call: TRBD1
cdr3_nt: TGTGCCAGCAGCTTAGTACAGGCGGCGGAGGAGACCCAGTACTTC; cdr3_aa: CASSLVQAAEETQYF; clone_size: NA; j_call: TRBJ2-5; v_call: TRBV7-9; d_call: NA
cdr3_nt: TGTGCCAGCAACCGGGACAGAGTCTCCTACGAGCAGTACTTC; cdr3_aa: CASNRDRVSYEQYF; clone_size: NA; j_call: TRBJ2-7; v_call: TRBV6-1; d_call: TRBD1
cdr3_nt: TGTGCCAGCAGCGAAGGGGGGGCCTACAATGAGCAGTTCTTC; cdr3_aa: CASSEGGAYNEQFF; clone_size: NA; j_call: TRBJ2-1; v_call: TRBV28; d_call: NA
cdr3_nt: TGTGCCAGTAGTATGCATATACTAGCGGGAGCCTACGAGCAGTACTTC; cdr3_aa: CASSMHILAGAYEQYF; clone_size: NA; j_call: TRBJ2-7; v_call: TRBV19; d_call: TRBD2
cdr3_nt: TGTGCCAGCAGCCAAGTCGGGGGTCTAGCGGTTAAAGAAGAGACCCAGTACTTC; cdr3_aa: CASSQVGGLAVKEETQYF; clone_size: NA; j_call: TRBJ2-5; v_call: TRBV3-1; d_call: TRBD2
cdr3_nt: TGTGCCAGCAGCTTAGCAACTAGCGGGATATTACGCGAGCAGTACTTC; cdr3_aa: CASSLATSGILREQYF; clone_size: many; j_call: TRBJ2-7; v_call: TRBV7-6; d_call: TRBD2
cdr3_nt: TGTGCCAGCAGATACTCCGGGACTAGCGGGAGCTCGAACACCGGGGAGCTGTTTTTT; cdr3_aa: CASRYSGTSGSSNTGELFF; clone_size: many; j_call: TRBJ2-2; v_call: TRBV6-6; d_call: TRBD2
cdr3_nt: TGTGCCAGCAGCCCCACGCGGGTAATTTCCGGGGAGCTGTTTTTT; cdr3_aa: CASSPTRVISGELFF; clone_size: NA; j_call: TRBJ2-2; v_call: TRBV5-7; d_call: NA
cdr3_nt: TGTGCCAGCAGCCGACAGGGTACGGGCAATCAGCCCCAGCATTTT; cdr3_aa: CASSRQGTGNQPQHF; clone_size: few; j_call: TRBJ1-5; v_call: TRBV5-4; d_call: TRBD1
cdr3_nt: TGTGCCAGCAGCATACAGGGGACCACTGAAGCTTTCTTT; cdr3_aa: CASSIQGTTEAFF; clone_size: many; j_call: TRBJ1-1; v_call: TRBV7-6; d_call: TRBD1
cdr3_nt: TGTGCCAGCAGCTTAGACGGAACGACAGATACGCAGTATTTT; cdr3_aa: CASSLDGTTDTQYF; clone_size: NA; j_call: TRBJ2-3; v_call: TRBV7-2; d_call: NA
cdr3_nt: TGTGCCAGTAGTAGCCGGGACAGCGTACCCCACTATGGCTACACCTTC; cdr3_aa: CASSSRDSVPHYGYTF; clone_size: few; j_call: TRBJ1-2; v_call: TRBV19; d_call: TRBD1
cdr3_nt: TGCGCCAGCAGCCAAGATCGGGCCCTCATAGCCAAAAACATTCAGTACTTC; cdr3_aa: CASSQDRALIAKNIQYF; clone_size: many; j_call: TRBJ2-4; v_call: TRBV4-3; d_call: NA
cdr3_nt: TGTGCCAGTGCTGACATCAGCAATCAGCCCCAGCATTTT; cdr3_aa: CASADISNQPQHF; clone_size: NA; j_call: TRBJ1-5; v_call: TRBV19; d_call: NA
cdr3_nt: TGTGCCAGCAGTCCGCGGGGACTAGCCTACGAGCAGTACTTC; cdr3_aa: CASSPRGLAYEQYF; clone_size: many; j_call: TRBJ2-7; v_call: TRBV27; d_call: TRBD2
cdr3_nt: TGTGCCAGCAGCTTACGCCCCTCGGTCGGGGGGGCGAACACCGGGGAGCTGTTTTTT; cdr3_aa: CASSLRPSVGGANTGELFF; clone_size: many; j_call: TRBJ2-2; v_call: TRBV7-8; d_call: TRBD2
cdr3_nt: TGTGCCAGCAGCCCAGGGGGAGGGGCAAATGAAAAACTGTTTTTT; cdr3_aa: CASSPGGGANEKLFF; clone_size: few; j_call: TRBJ1-4; v_call: TRBV7-8; d_call: TRBD1
cdr3_nt: TGTGCCAGCAGCTTAGCCCCGACGGACTATGGCTACACCTTC; cdr3_aa: CASSLAPTDYGYTF; clone_size: many; j_call: TRBJ1-2; v_call: TRBV11-3; d_call: NA
cdr3_nt: TGCGCCAGCAGCGTAGATACAGGGAGGAATTCACCCCTCCACTTT; cdr3_aa: CASSVDTGRNSPLHF; clone_size: NA; j_call: TRBJ1-6; v_call: TRBV5-1; d_call: NA
cdr3_nt: TGTGCCAGCCGTGGACAGCTAAATGAAAAACTGTTTTTT; cdr3_aa: CASRGQLNEKLFF; clone_size: many; j_call: TRBJ1-4; v_call: TRBV7-9; d_call: NA
cdr3_nt: TGCAGCGTAACGGACGGGATCTATGGCTACACCTTC; cdr3_aa: CSVTDGIYGYTF; clone_size: few; j_call: TRBJ1-2; v_call: TRBV29-1; d_call: NA
cdr3_nt: TGCAGCGATGACAGGGTCGGGACCTATGGCTACACCTTC; cdr3_aa: CSDDRVGTYGYTF; clone_size: few; j_call: TRBJ1-2; v_call: TRBV29-1; d_call: TRBD1
cdr3_nt: TGCAGCGTAGCTACAGGGATCACTGAAGCTTTCTTT; cdr3_aa: CSVATGITEAFF; clone_size: NA; j_call: TRBJ1-1; v_call: TRBV29-1; d_call: NA
cdr3_nt: TGTGCCAGCAGCGTAGGTTCAATAGCGGGAGGTGAGCAGTTCTTC; cdr3_aa: CASSVGSIAGGEQFF; clone_size: few; j_call: TRBJ2-1; v_call: TRBV9; d_call: TRBD2
cdr3_nt: TGTGCCAGCAGCCTAGAGGGGAGACAAGAGACCCAGTACTTC; cdr3_aa: CASSLEGRQETQYF; clone_size: many; j_call: TRBJ2-5; v_call: TRBV12-3/TRBV12-4; d_call: NA
cdr3_nt: TGCGCCAGCAGCTTAACGGGAGGCCTCCGACAAGAGACCCAGTACTTC; cdr3_aa: CASSLTGGLRQETQYF; clone_size: few; j_call: TRBJ2-5; v_call: TRBV5-1; d_call: TRBD2
cdr3_nt: TGTGCCAGCAGCAACGCCGGGACGGCCATCTTCTTT; cdr3_aa: CASSNAGTAIFF; clone_size: NA; j_call: TRBJ1-1; v_call: TRBV12-3/TRBV12-4; d_call: NA
cdr3_nt: TGTGCCTCAGCTCCCGGACAGCATTCACCCCTCCACTTT; cdr3_aa: CASAPGQHSPLHF; clone_size: NA; j_call: TRBJ1-6; v_call: TRBV12-3/TRBV12-4; d_call: NA
cdr3_nt: TGCAGTGCTAGACAAATCGACAGGGGGAACACTGAAGCTTTCTTT; cdr3_aa: CSARQIDRGNTEAFF; clone_size: many; j_call: TRBJ1-1; v_call: TRBV20-1; d_call: TRBD1
cdr3_nt: TGTGCCAGCAGCTTAGGCACTAGGAAGACCGGGAACATTCAGTACTTC; cdr3_aa: CASSLGTRKTGNIQYF; clone_size: many; j_call: TRBJ2-4; v_call: TRBV7-6; d_call: NA
cdr3_nt: TGTGCCAGCAGCTACAGAGACTCTGGGGCCAACGTCCTGACTTTC; cdr3_aa: CASSYRDSGANVLTF; clone_size: many; j_call: TRBJ2-6; v_call: TRBV5-6; d_call: NA
cdr3_nt: TGTGCCAGCAGTTACTCGATGCGCAGTAGCAATCAGCCCCAGCATTTT; cdr3_aa: CASSYSMRSSNQPQHF; clone_size: NA; j_call: TRBJ1-5; v_call: TRBV6-2/TRBV6-3; d_call: NA
cdr3_nt: TGTGCCAGCACCAGGTCAGATACGCAGTATTTT; cdr3_aa: CASTRSDTQYF; clone_size: many; j_call: TRBJ2-3; v_call: TRBV5-6; d_call: NA
cdr3_nt: TGTGCCACCACCCCGTTAGTAGCGGGAGCCCAAGAGACCCAGTACTTC; cdr3_aa: CATTPLVAGAQETQYF; clone_size: NA; j_call: TRBJ2-5; v_call: TRBV6-1; d_call: TRBD2
cdr3_nt: TGTGCCAGCAGTTTATCGGGGGGTTTGGCAGATACGCAGTATTTT; cdr3_aa: CASSLSGGLADTQYF; clone_size: few; j_call: TRBJ2-3; v_call: TRBV12-3/TRBV12-4; d_call: TRBD2
cdr3_nt: TGCGCCAGCAGCCAATATTCCGGGGCCAACGTCCTGACTTTC; cdr3_aa: CASSQYSGANVLTF; clone_size: NA; j_call: TRBJ2-6; v_call: TRBV4-1; d_call: NA